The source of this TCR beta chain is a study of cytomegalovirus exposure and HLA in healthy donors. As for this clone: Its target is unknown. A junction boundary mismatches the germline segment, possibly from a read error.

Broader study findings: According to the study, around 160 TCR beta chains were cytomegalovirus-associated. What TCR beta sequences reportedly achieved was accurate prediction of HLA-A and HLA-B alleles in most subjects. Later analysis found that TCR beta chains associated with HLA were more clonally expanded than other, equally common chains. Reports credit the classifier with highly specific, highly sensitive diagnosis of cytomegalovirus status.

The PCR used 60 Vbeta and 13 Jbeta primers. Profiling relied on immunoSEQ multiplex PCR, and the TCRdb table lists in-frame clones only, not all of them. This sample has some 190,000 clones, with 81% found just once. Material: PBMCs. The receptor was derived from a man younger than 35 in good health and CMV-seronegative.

The CDR3 region has the DNA TGCAGCGTGGGGACAGACCAAGAGGCCCAGTACTTC. It yields the protein CSVGTDQEAQYF. The rearrangement joins TRBV29-1 to TRBJ2-5, with TRBD1 matching 7 bases. CDR1 and CDR2 from the germline V gene are SQVTM and ANQGSEA. This CDR3 comprises 12 residues.